This T cell receptor beta chain appears in the sequencing data of a study of CD8 T cells in Susac syndrome. Random hexamers were used to reverse transcribe the RNA input (roughly 0.5 to 1 ug). The authors amplified TCR beta CDR3 across 54 Vbeta and 13 Jbeta using immunoSEQ multiplex PCR. TCRdb recomputed calls from the immunoSEQ multiplex PCR reads with MiXCR, one row per CDR3 protein. The table has around 190,000 distinct CDR3 sequences, 95% seen once. Germline V gene lookup returns CDR1 DFQATT and CDR2 SNEGSKA (reference sequence). Trimming took 6 bases from V and 4 from J; bases not matched to a gene: 11. The CDR3 extends over 15 amino acids. In contrast to the negatively isolated CD8+ and CD4+ T cells, TEMRA cells were FACS-enriched.

The V and J genes are TRBV20-1 and TRBJ2-3; TRBD1 agrees at 9 bases. The source is a human donor in good health. The sequencing input was CD4+ T cells from PBMCs. The CDR3 spells CSAGDRAPSADTQYF. The CDR3 DNA follows: TGCAGTGCCGGGGACAGGGCCCCGTCCGCAGATACGCAGTATTTT.